This TCR beta chain was retrieved from a study of T cells in narcolepsy. Study results and caveats: Some memory CD4+ repertoires had no autoreactive clone sequences. Reportedly, autoreactive clonotypes were serially detected in patients' blood but not controls'.

Points on this clone: What it recognizes is unknown.

Profiled with immunoSEQ multiplex PCR; TCRdb holds only in-frame clones, not every one. This table has fewer than 35,000 clones, about 81% appearing once. The CDR3 spans 13 residues. Germline CDR1 reads MDHEN; CDR2 reads SYDVKM. Trimming shortened V by 2 bases and J by 8 bases, and 9 bases separated the two germline ends. Material: CD45RA- memory CD4+ T cells from PBMCs. This receptor was taken from a human donor with narcolepsy. This chain joins TRBV28 and TRBJ2-2; tentatively, D is TRBD1 (6 bases). The CDR3 spells CASSLTRGGELFF. In DNA form, the CDR3 reads TGTGCCAGCAGTTTAACCAGGGGAGGGGAGCTGTTTTTT. Looking up the rest from reference TRBV28 and TRBJ2-2 gives the full variable domain: DVKVTQSSRYLVKRTGEKVFLECVQDMDHENMFWYRQDPGLGLRLIYFSYDVKMKEKGDIPEGYSVSREKKERFSLILESASTNQTSMYLCASSLTRGGELFFGEGSRLTVL.